Listed below are T cell receptor beta chains from one sample, sequenced in a study of identical twins. Via MiXCR, TCRdb re-called the 5' RACE reads, giving one row per CDR3 protein. The data hold hundreds of thousands of distinct CDR3 sequences, with approximately 7% observed a single time. These data were likewise used in another study, on yellow fever vaccine responses in identical twins.

The sequenced sample was memory (CD45RO+) T cells sorted from blood. The receptor set was obtained from a woman in her late teens or twenties in good health. Both conserved end residues are part of each CDR3.

CDR3aa,v_gene
CASSLLSGGDDEKLFF,TRBV7-8
CASSQTQGANNQPQHF,TRBV12-3/TRBV12-4
CASIRGTTNNEQFF,TRBV2
CASSWGQGLDQPQHF,TRBV5-6
CSARVREYEQYF,TRBV20-1
CATQQGATNSPLHF,TRBV10-3
CASREWGWGLNEQFF,TRBV19
CSARQLAGVGIQYF,TRBV20-1
CASSLEGLVGDTQYF,TRBV7-8
CATSDSRGARYQPQHF,TRBV24-1
CASAFGPGKETQYF,TRBV12-3/TRBV12-4
CASGLVTSGTAKNIQYF,TRBV12-5
CSAGQGAATEAFF,TRBV29-1
CASSLRTSGKYNEQFF,TRBV18
CSGSGGGTSTDTQYF,TRBV20-1
CASSRTGRDAEAFF,TRBV7-8
CATAQGPREAFF,TRBV10-3
CASSPGQGRQPQHF,TRBV7-2
CASSVALGASGGLNEQFF,TRBV9
CASSGGPGLARPDTQYF,TRBV10-1
CASKPTRLNTEAFF,TRBV12-3/TRBV12-4
CASSDGDAGGGSNQPQHF,TRBV5-5
CASSEESGRASETQYF,TRBV2
CATSDRVGGYEQFF,TRBV24-1
CSARTGGYNSPLHF,TRBV20-1
CASSPRSYNEQFF,TRBV18
CSAPEDEKLFF,TRBV20-1
CASSYGRQGLANTGELFF,TRBV6-5
CASSPQIATDTQYF,TRBV3-1
CSALGQVTDTQYF,TRBV20-1
CRPGPQNTEAFF,TRBV20-1
CASTNPGDTEAFF,TRBV6-1
CASSDPSGRHSYNEQFF,TRBV10-2
CSVNQPSSGRALYEQYF,TRBV29-1
CATSRVTGGTGELFF,TRBV15
CASSQDAISTDTQYF,TRBV4-1
CASSLDRTDGAFF,TRBV11-2
CASSQDSRFEQFF,TRBV4-1
CSARGLAEETQYF,TRBV20-1
CASSPQGGAISYEQYF,TRBV7-2
CASSGGTAEGSEQFF,TRBV2
CASSWDRPRGEDTEAFF,TRBV5-1
CASSLLARGGTDTQYF,TRBV14
CASSWGHKEDTQYF,TRBV5-1
CASSSRPHMANTGELFF,TRBV6-5
CASSLDGGAVETQYF,TRBV7-2
CASSFVLAGGNTDTQYF,TRBV12-3/TRBV12-4
CSAKIGGKETQYF,TRBV20-1
CSTSAQGGGYGYTF,TRBV20-1
CASSAMTGLQETQYF,TRBV13
CASSLDRGGRYGYTF,TRBV6-2/TRBV6-3
CASSDGASGGADTQYF,TRBV6-4
CSARTGTDWGGYTF,TRBV20-1